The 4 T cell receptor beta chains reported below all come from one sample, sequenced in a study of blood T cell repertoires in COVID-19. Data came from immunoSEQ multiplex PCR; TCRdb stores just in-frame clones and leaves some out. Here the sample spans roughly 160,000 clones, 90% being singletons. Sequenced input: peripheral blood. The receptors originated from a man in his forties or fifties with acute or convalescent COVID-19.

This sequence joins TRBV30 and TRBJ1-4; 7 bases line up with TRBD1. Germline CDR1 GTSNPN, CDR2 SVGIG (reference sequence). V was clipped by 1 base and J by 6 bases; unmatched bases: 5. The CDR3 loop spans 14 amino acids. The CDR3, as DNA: TGTGCCTGGAGTGACGGGACAGCGGATGAAAAACTGTTTTTT. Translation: CAWSDGTADEKLFF.

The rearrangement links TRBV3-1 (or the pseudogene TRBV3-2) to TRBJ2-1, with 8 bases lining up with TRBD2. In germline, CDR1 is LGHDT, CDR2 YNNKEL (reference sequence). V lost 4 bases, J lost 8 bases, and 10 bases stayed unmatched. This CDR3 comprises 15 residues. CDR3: CASSLKTGGPDEQFF. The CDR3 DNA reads TGTGCCAGCAGCCTGAAGACGGGGGGGCCGGATGAGCAGTTCTTC.

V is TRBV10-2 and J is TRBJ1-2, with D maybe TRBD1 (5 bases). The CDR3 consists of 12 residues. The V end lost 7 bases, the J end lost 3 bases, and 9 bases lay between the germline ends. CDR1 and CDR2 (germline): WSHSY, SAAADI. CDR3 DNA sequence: TGCGCCAGCACTGACAGCGACTATGGCTACACCTTC. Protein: CASTDSDYGYTF.

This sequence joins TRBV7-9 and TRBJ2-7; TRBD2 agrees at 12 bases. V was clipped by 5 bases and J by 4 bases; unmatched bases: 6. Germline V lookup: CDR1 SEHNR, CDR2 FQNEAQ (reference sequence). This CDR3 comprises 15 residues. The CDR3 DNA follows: TGTGCCAGCAGCCATAGACTAGCGGGAGTTTACGAGCAGTACTTC. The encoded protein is CASSHRLAGVYEQYF.